A selection of T cell receptor beta chains follows, all from one sample in a study of blood T cell repertoires in COVID-19. Sequencing used immunoSEQ multiplex PCR; TCRdb keeps in-frame clones, though not all of them. The sample yields about 120,000 clones, roughly 90% seen once. Source material: peripheral blood. These receptors originate from a woman aged 60-70 years with COVID-19, enrolled during active disease. The CDR3 runs from the conserved cysteine through the conserved F or W. D genes are given only for firm matches. For some rows the clone size is stated as once, few or many, or as a class when expanded; others skip it.

d_call	clone_size	v_call	j_call	cdr3_nt	cdr3_aa
.	.	TRBV5-4	TRBJ1-2	TGTGCCAGCAGCTCCGCGATCGGGGCGGGGGGCTATGGCTACACCTTC	CASSSAIGAGGYGYTF
.	.	TRBV5-1	TRBJ2-2	TGCGCCAGCAGCTTGGACGGCGGGGTGAACACCGGGGAGCTGTTTTTT	CASSLDGGVNTGELFF
.	.	TRBV7-2	TRBJ1-4	TGTGCCAGCAGCTTGAGTCAGGGGATTGAAAAACTGTTTTTT	CASSLSQGIEKLFF
.	few	TRBV5-4	TRBJ1-5	TGTGCCAGCAGCTTTTACGGCGGACAGCCCCAGCATTTT	CASSFYGGQPQHF
TRBD2	.	TRBV20-1	TRBJ2-5	TGCAGTGGACTAGCGGAAGAGACCCAGTACTTC	CSGLAEETQYF
.	once	TRBV3-1/TRBV3-2	TRBJ2-7	TGTGCCAGCAGCCACTGGGACACGATCGAGCAGTACTTC	CASSHWDTIEQYF
TRBD2	.	TRBV20-1	TRBJ2-1	TGCAGTGCTAGTAAGACTAGCGGGAATGAGCAGTTCTTC	CSASKTSGNEQFF
.	once	TRBV11-2	TRBJ2-3	TGTGCCGGGAACCGGGGGACTAGCACAGATACGCAGTATTTT	CAGNRGTSTDTQYF
.	.	TRBV7-2	TRBJ1-1	TGTGCCAGCAAGGGACTGCGGAACACTGAAGCTTTCTTT	CASKGLRNTEAFF
.	.	TRBV7-2	TRBJ1-2	TGTGCCAGCAGCCAGTTCCAGGGTGATAACTATGGCTACACCTTC	CASSQFQGDNYGYTF
.	.	TRBV5-1	TRBJ1-2	TGCGCCAGCAGCTTGGTTGGCCAGACTCGTGGCTACACCTTC	CASSLVGQTRGYTF
TRBD1	.	TRBV7-8	TRBJ1-5	TGTGCCAGCAGCCCCGGGACAGGGATTGGTCAGCCCCAGCATTTT	CASSPGTGIGQPQHF
.	.	TRBV2	TRBJ1-5	TGTGCCAGCAGTGTTCTCGACAGGTTTAATCAGCCCCAGCATTTT	CASSVLDRFNQPQHF
TRBD1	.	TRBV19	TRBJ2-7	TGTGCCAGTAGAGGACAGGTTAGCTCCTACGAGCAGTACTTC	CASRGQVSSYEQYF
.	.	TRBV2	TRBJ1-4	TGTGCCAGCAGTCTCTACAGCCGGAATGAAAAACTGTTTTTT	CASSLYSRNEKLFF